This TCR beta chain comes out of a study of T cell responses to AZD1222 COVID-19 vaccine (dated by TCRdb to the early 2020s). Background on the whole study: AZD1222 recipients whose second dose came at about 4 weeks and those whose second dose came at about 12 weeks were combined into one group, since spike-specific TCR depth and breadth did not differ between the two schedules. A total of approximately 230 trial participants underwent TCR sequencing, of whom around 200 received two doses of AZD1222 and about 25 received two doses of the MenACWY control vaccine. Trial participants were enrolled by age into 18-55, 56-69 and 70-plus year subgroups, with around 150, 28 and 57 TCR-sequenced participants respectively.

CDR1 MNHEY and CDR2 SMNVEV are derived from the germline V gene (reference sequence). V sheds 5 bases and J sheds 4 bases, leaving 17 bases between their ends. From the cysteine up to the phenylalanine, the CDR3 has a length of 15 residues. CDR3 DNA is the only sequence kept; it has 45 bases, read in frame from the first base. The CDR3 regions of human TCRbeta chains were analyzed by immunosequencing. The authors' pipeline ran thus. Repertoire TCRs were checked for matches against a reference library of SARS-CoV-2-specific TCRs that had been generated using the MIRA antigen-specificity platform. Breadth was defined as the fraction of unique TCRs that were SARS-CoV-2-associated. Depth was defined as the fraction of total T cells that were SARS-CoV-2-associated. Each spike-specific TCR was assigned to its reactive spike region and to a CD4 or CD8 class using the MIRA data. Log10-transformed breadth and depth values were compared by one-way ANOVA with Sidak's multiple comparisons tests. Drawn from immuneACCESS, this table holds only the in-frame rearrangements with V and J called that TCRdb kept. Clones are partly lost; checked studies trace under half to an unresolved V gene and leave the rest unexplained. The V and J calls and the clone size are those of that table, but D and trimming were determined from the DNA. This sample comprises about 170,000 clones, over 85% of them detected only once. The ten largest clones add up to less than 3% of the sample.

With regard to this clone: Its antigen has not been determined. No clone much larger than this one lies a single base away; base qualities are absent.

Explained via the paper, the time point label denotes: baseline before first vaccination. The vaccinee samples were drawn from two UK trials, COV001 and COV002, one of which was a single-blind randomized controlled phase 2/3 trial testing AZD1222 (ChAdOx1 nCoV-19) in healthy adults. For TCRbeta chain sequencing, PBMC samples from trial participants were taken at day 0 and at day 28 after the second dose. Overall study results and their limits: The 56-69-year group was small, and its depth increase did not reach significance, likely because of low power. Nearly half of unique spike-specific TCRs reportedly recognized epitopes outside regions mutated in the B.1.351 and B.1.1.7 variants. Conclusions about previously exposed vaccinees were limited because only six AZD1222 recipients were SARS-CoV-2 seropositive at baseline. Because no day 14 peak-response samples were available, repertoires were characterized only after the peak T cell response. CD4 TCRs associated with the vaccine covered the entire spike protein, and the dominant responses were in regions 160-218 and 743-854. Participants were mostly white British, with more females than males. The authors suggested clonal diversity may have been underestimated. Spike-specific TCR breadth and depth rose significantly after two AZD1222 doses compared with day 0 and with MenACWY recipients.

The chain employs TRBV27 and TRBJ1-2; 5 matching bases give a weak D call of TRBD1. The input for sequencing was peripheral blood, taken on day 0 of AZD1222 vaccination. The clonotype was recovered from an adult in good health. The CDR3 reads as follows: CASSPNPGPPYGYTF. The DNA sequence is given as TGTGCCAGCAGTCCAAACCCAGGGCCCCCCTATGGCTACACCTTC.